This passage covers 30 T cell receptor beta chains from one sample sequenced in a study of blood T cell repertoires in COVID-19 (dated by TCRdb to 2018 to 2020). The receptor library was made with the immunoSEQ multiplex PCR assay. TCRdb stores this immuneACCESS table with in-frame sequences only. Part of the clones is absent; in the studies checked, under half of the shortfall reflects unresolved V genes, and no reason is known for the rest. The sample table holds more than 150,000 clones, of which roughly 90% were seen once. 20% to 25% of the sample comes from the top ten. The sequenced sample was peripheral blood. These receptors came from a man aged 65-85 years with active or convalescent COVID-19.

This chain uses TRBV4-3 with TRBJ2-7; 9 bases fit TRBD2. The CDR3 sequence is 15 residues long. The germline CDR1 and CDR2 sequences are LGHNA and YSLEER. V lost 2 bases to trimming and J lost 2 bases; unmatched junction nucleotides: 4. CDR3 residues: CASSQLAGDAYEQYF. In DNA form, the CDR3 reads TGCGCCAGCAGCCAATTAGCGGGGGACGCCTACGAGCAGTACTTC.

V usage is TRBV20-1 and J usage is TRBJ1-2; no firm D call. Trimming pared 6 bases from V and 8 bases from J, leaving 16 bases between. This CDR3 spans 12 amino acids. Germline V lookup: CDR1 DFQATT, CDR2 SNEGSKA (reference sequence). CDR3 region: CSASGGSRGYTF. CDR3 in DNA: TGCAGTGCAAGTGGCGGTTCTCGCGGCTACACCTTC.

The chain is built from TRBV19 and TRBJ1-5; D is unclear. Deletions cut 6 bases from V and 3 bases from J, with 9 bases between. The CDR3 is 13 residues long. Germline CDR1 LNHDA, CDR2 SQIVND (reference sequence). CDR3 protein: CASSPGINQPQHF. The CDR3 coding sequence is TGTGCCAGTAGCCCGGGAATCAATCAGCCCCAGCATTTT.

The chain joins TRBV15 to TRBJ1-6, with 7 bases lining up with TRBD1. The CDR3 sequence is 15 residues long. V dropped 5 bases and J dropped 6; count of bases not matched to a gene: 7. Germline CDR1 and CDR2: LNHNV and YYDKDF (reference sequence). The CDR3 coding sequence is TGTGCCACCAGCCGGGACAGAAATCTTAATTCACCCCTCCACTTT. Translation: CATSRDRNLNSPLHF.

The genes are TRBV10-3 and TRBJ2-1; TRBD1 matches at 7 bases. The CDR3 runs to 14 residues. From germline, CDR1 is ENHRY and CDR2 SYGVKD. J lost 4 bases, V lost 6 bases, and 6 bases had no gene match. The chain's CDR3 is CAIRGNRGYNEQFF. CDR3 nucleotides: TGTGCCATCAGGGGGAACAGGGGTTACAATGAGCAGTTCTTC.

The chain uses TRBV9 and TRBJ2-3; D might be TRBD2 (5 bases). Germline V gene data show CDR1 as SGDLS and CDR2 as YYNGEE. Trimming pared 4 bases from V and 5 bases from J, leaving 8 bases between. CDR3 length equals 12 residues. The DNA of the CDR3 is TGTGCCAGCAGCCTCGCGGGAGATACGCAGTATTTT. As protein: CASSLAGDTQYF.

The CDR3, as DNA: TGTGCCGGCGGGACAGCAACTAATGAAAAACTGTTTTTT. It translates to CAGGTATNEKLFF. The V call is TRBV28, the J call TRBJ1-4; 7 nucleotides align to TRBD1. Germline V gene data show CDR1 as MDHEN and CDR2 as SYDVKM. Germline trimming cut 11 bases from V and 0 bases from J; bases unmatched to any gene: 3. The CDR3 loop spans 13 amino acids. The full variable domain, in which reference TRBV28 and TRBJ1-4 provide the parts outside the CDR3, is DVKVTQSSRYLVKRTGEKVFLECVQDMDHENMFWYRQDPGLGLRLIYFSYDVKMKEKGDIPEGYSVSREKKERFSLILESASTNQTSMYLCAGGTATNEKLFFGSGTQLSVL.

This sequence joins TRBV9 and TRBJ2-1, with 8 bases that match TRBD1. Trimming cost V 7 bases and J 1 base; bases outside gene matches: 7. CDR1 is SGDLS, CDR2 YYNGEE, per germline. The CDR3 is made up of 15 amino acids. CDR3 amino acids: CASGTRGPSYNEQFF. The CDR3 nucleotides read TGTGCCAGCGGGACCAGGGGGCCATCCTACAATGAGCAGTTCTTC. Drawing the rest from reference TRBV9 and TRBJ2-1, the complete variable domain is DSGVTQTPKHLITATGQRVTLRCSPRSGDLSVYWYQQSLDQGLQFLIQYYNGEERAKGNILERFSAQQFPDLHSELNLSSLELGDSALYFCASGTRGPSYNEQFFGPGTRLTVL.

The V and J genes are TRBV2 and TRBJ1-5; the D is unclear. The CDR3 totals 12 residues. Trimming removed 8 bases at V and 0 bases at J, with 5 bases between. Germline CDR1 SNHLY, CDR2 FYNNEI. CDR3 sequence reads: CASGDSNQPQHF. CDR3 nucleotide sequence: TGTGCCAGCGGAGATAGCAATCAGCCCCAGCATTTT.

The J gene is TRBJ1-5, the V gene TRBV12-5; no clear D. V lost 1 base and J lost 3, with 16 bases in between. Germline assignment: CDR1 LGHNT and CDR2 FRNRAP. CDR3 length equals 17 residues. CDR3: CASGLAVVGIINQPQHF. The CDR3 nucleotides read TGTGCTAGTGGTTTGGCCGTCGTTGGCATAATCAATCAGCCCCAGCATTTT.

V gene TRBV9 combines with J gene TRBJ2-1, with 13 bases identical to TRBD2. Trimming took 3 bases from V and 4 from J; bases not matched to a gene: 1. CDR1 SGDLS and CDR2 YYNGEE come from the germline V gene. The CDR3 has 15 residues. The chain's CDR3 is CASSATSGGYNEQFF. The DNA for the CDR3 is TGTGCCAGCAGCGCGACTAGCGGGGGGTACAATGAGCAGTTCTTC.

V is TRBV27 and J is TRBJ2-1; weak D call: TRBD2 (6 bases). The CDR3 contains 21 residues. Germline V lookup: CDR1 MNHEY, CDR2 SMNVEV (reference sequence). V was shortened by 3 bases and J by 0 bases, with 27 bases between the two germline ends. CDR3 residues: CASSFRTRASAAASSYNEQFF. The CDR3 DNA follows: TGTGCCAGCAGTTTTAGGACTCGCGCTAGCGCGGCGGCGAGCTCCTACAATGAGCAGTTCTTC.

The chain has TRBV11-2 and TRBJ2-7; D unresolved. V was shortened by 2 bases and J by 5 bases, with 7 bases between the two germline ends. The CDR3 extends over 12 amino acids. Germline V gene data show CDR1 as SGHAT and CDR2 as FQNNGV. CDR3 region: CASSLRRDEQYF. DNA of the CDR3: TGTGCCAGCAGCTTACGTCGGGACGAGCAGTACTTC.

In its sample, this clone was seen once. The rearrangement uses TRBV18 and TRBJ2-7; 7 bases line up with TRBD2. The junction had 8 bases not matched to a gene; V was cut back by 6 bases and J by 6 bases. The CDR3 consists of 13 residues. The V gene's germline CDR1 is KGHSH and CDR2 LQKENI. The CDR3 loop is CASSPDGGSEQYF. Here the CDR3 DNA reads TGTGCCAGCTCCCCTGACGGGGGGTCCGAGCAGTACTTC.

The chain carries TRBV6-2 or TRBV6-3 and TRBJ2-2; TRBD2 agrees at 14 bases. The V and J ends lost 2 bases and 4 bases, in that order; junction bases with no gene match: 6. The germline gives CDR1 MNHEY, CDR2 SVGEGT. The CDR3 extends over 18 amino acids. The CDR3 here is CASSYGTSGGSVTGELFF. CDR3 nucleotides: TGTGCCAGCAGTTACGGGACTAGCGGGGGTTCTGTCACCGGGGAGCTGTTTTTT.

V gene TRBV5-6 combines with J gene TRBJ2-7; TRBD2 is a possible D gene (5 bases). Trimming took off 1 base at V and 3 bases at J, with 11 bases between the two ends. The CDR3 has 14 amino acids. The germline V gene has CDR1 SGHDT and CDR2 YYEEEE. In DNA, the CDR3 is TGTGCCAGCAGCTTGTCGGGGTTCGACTACGAGCAGTACTTC. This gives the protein CASSLSGFDYEQYF.

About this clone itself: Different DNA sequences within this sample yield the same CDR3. CDR3 sequence reads: CASSLTANYGYTF. The CDR3 nucleotides read TGTGCCAGCAGTTTAACGGCTAACTATGGCTACACCTTC. This chain joins TRBV28 and TRBJ1-2; D call uncertain. Trimming removed 2 bases at V and 0 bases at J, with 4 bases between. CDR1 is MDHEN and CDR2 is SYDVKM in the germline V gene. The CDR3 length is 13 residues.

The CDR3 nucleotides read TGTGCCAGCAGCCCCAGTAGCGGGGCCTCCTACAATGAGCAGTTCTTC. This translates into CASSPSSGASYNEQFF. The rearrangement uses TRBV7-2 and TRBJ2-1; 8 bases match TRBD2. J was trimmed by 0 bases and V by 5 bases; bases with no gene match: 6. This CDR3 comprises 16 residues. The germline V gene has CDR1 SGHTA and CDR2 FQGNSA. Full variable domain (rest looked up from reference TRBV7-2 and TRBJ2-1): GAGVSQSPSNKVTEKGKDVELRCDPISGHTALYWYRQSLGQGLEFLIYFQGNSAPDKSGLPSDRFSAERTGGSVSTLTIQRTQQEDSAVYLCASSPSSGASYNEQFFGPGTRLTVL.

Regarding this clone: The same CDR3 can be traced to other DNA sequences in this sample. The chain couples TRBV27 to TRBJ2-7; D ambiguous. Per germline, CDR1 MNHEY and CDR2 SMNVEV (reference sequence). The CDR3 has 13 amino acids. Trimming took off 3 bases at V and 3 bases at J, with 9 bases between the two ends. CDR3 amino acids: CASSFRSSYEQYF. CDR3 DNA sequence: TGTGCCAGCAGTTTCCGCTCCAGCTACGAGCAGTACTTC.

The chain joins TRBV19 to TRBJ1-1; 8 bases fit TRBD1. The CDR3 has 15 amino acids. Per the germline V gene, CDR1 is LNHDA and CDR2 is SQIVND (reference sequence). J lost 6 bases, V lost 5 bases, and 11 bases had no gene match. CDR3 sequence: CASSLRTGRGAEAFF. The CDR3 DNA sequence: TGTGCCAGTAGTTTACGGACAGGGAGGGGCGCTGAAGCTTTCTTT.

The CDR3: CASSIGQGWGDTQYF. CDR3 DNA: TGTGCCAGTAGTATTGGACAGGGTTGGGGAGATACGCAGTATTTT. The gene calls are TRBV19 and TRBJ2-3; TRBD1 matches 8 bases. The trim removed 3 bases at V and 5 bases at J, leaving 7 bases unmatched. Germline-derived CDR1 and CDR2 are LNHDA and SQIVND (reference sequence). The CDR3 is made up of 15 amino acids.

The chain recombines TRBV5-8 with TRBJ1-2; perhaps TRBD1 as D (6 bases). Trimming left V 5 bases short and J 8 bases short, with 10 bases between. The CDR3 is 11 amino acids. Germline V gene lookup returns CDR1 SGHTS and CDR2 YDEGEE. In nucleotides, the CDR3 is TGTGCCAGCAGTGTTGACAGGGGCTACACCTTC. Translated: CASSVDRGYTF.

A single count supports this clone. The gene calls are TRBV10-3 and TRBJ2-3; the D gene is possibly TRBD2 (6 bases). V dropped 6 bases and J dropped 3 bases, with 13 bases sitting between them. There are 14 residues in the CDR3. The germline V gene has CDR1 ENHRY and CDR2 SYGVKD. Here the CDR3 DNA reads TGTGCCATCAGAGGGGCTCGGGGGACAGATACGCAGTATTTT. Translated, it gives CAIRGARGTDTQYF.

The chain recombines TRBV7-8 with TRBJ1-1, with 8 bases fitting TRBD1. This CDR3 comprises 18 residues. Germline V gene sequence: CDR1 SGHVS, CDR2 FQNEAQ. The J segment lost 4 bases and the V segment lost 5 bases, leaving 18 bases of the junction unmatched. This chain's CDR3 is CASSPRDRRLAGGTEAFF. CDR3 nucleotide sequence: TGTGCCAGCAGCCCACGGGACAGGCGGCTGGCTGGTGGCACTGAAGCTTTCTTT.

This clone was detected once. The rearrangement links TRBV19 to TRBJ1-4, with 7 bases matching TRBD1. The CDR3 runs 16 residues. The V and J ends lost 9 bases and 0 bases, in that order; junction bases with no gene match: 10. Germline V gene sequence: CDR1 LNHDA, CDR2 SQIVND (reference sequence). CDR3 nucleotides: TGTGCCAGCCGAGGGACAGTCCCTGCAACTAATGAAAAACTGTTTTTT. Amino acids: CASRGTVPATNEKLFF.

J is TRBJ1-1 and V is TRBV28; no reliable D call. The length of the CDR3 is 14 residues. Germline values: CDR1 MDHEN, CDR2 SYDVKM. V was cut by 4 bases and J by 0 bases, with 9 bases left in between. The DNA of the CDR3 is TGTGCCAGCAGTTCCCCCTCCTTGAACACTGAAGCTTTCTTT. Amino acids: CASSSPSLNTEAFF.

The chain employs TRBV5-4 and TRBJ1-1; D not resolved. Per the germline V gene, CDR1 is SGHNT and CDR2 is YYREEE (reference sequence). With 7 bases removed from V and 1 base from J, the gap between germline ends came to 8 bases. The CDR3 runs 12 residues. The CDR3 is CASENPNTEAFF. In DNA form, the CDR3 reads TGTGCCAGCGAGAACCCGAACACTGAAGCTTTCTTT.

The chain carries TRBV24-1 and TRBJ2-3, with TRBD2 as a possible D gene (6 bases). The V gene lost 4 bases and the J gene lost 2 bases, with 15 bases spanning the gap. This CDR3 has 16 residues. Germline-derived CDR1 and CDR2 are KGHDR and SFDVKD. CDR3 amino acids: CATSDPRTDYTDTQYF. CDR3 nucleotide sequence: TGTGCCACCAGTGACCCCCGGACGGACTACACAGATACGCAGTATTTT.

The CDR3 protein is CASSLGAGDGYTF. In DNA, the CDR3 is TGTGCCAGCAGTTTAGGGGCAGGGGATGGCTACACCTTC. The chain joins TRBV27 to TRBJ1-2, with a tentative D call TRBD1 (6 bases). V gave up 2 bases and J gave up 6 bases, with 10 bases separating them. The CDR3 extends over 13 amino acids. CDR1 and CDR2 (germline): MNHEY, SMNVEV (reference sequence).

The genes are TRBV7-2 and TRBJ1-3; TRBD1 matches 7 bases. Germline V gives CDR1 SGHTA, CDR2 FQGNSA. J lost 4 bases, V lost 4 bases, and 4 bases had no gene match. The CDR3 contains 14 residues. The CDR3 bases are TGTGCCAGCAGCTCAGGGGGACCAGGAAACACCATATATTTT. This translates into CASSSGGPGNTIYF.